A selection of T cell receptor beta chains follows, all from one sample in a study of blood T cell repertoires in COVID-19. Measured with immunoSEQ multiplex PCR; TCRdb has only the in-frame clones, and not every one. Of 50,000 or so clones in the sample, around 79% are singletons; the top ten hold about 25%. The sequenced material came from peripheral blood. The receptors derive from an older man with acute or convalescent COVID-19. Each CDR3 is given with its conserved first and last residue. The order of the fields is clone size, V gene, J gene, D gene, CDR3 DNA, CDR3 protein. The D gene is left open where the match is weak. Part of the rows lack a size; the others show once, few, many or a class for expanded clones.

abundance: once; v_gene: TRBV7-2; j_gene: TRBJ2-3; d_gene: TRBD2; CDR3nt: TGTGCCAGCAGCTTCATCGTCAGGACTAGCGGGGGGGTAGATACGCAGTATTTT; CDR3aa: CASSFIVRTSGGVDTQYF
abundance: NA; v_gene: TRBV7-8; j_gene: TRBJ1-1; d_gene: NA; CDR3nt: TGTGCCAGCAGTACGACAGGCTGGAACACTGAAGCTTTCTTT; CDR3aa: CASSTTGWNTEAFF
abundance: NA; v_gene: TRBV5-1; j_gene: TRBJ1-4; d_gene: NA; CDR3nt: TGCGCCAGCAGCTTTTCAGGGGAACCAACTAATGAAAAACTGTTTTTT; CDR3aa: CASSFSGEPTNEKLFF
abundance: NA; v_gene: TRBV7-8; j_gene: TRBJ1-2; d_gene: TRBD1; CDR3nt: TGTGCCAGCACCCCAGGGGGGTCCTATGGCTACACCTTC; CDR3aa: CASTPGGSYGYTF
abundance: NA; v_gene: TRBV28; j_gene: TRBJ2-7; d_gene: TRBD1; CDR3nt: TGTGCCAGCAGCCCTTTCCTCCAGACAGGGTACGAGCAGTACTTC; CDR3aa: CASSPFLQTGYEQYF
abundance: once; v_gene: TRBV6-5; j_gene: TRBJ1-4; d_gene: TRBD1; CDR3nt: TGTGCCAGCAGTTACCGAAAGGGGACAGGTGAAAAACTGTTTTTT; CDR3aa: CASSYRKGTGEKLFF
abundance: NA; v_gene: TRBV2; j_gene: TRBJ2-1; d_gene: TRBD2; CDR3nt: TGTGCCAGCAGTGAAGCTAGCGGGAAGGCTTTTAATGAGCAGTTCTTC; CDR3aa: CASSEASGKAFNEQFF
abundance: NA; v_gene: TRBV18; j_gene: TRBJ2-5; d_gene: NA; CDR3nt: TGTGCCAGCTCAACAACGGGCGAGACCTTACTAGGAGAGACCCAGTACTTC; CDR3aa: CASSTTGETLLGETQYF
abundance: few; v_gene: TRBV19; j_gene: TRBJ1-6; d_gene: NA; CDR3nt: TGTGCCAGTAGTACCGGGACATTAGGATCACCCCTCCACTTT; CDR3aa: CASSTGTLGSPLHF
abundance: NA; v_gene: TRBV5-1; j_gene: TRBJ1-1; d_gene: NA; CDR3nt: TGCGCCAGCAGCTTGGCCGAGTCAATCGCTGAAGCTTTCTTT; CDR3aa: CASSLAESIAEAFF
abundance: NA; v_gene: TRBV5-1; j_gene: TRBJ2-3; d_gene: TRBD2; CDR3nt: TGCGCCAGCAGCTTGGGTCTAGCGGGAGGGACAGATACGCAGTATTTT; CDR3aa: CASSLGLAGGTDTQYF
abundance: NA; v_gene: TRBV5-1; j_gene: TRBJ2-3; d_gene: NA; CDR3nt: TGCGCCAGCAGCTTTGCGGCCGGGGAGAGCACAGATACGCAGTATTTT; CDR3aa: CASSFAAGESTDTQYF
abundance: NA; v_gene: TRBV2; j_gene: TRBJ2-3; d_gene: TRBD2; CDR3nt: TGTGCCAGCAGACGAGGGACTAGGGGAGATACGCAGTATTTT; CDR3aa: CASRRGTRGDTQYF
abundance: NA; v_gene: TRBV19; j_gene: TRBJ2-3; d_gene: TRBD2; CDR3nt: TGTGCCAGTAGTATAGCCCAAAGCGGGCGGGGGGAAGATACGCAGTATTTT; CDR3aa: CASSIAQSGRGEDTQYF
abundance: NA; v_gene: TRBV19; j_gene: TRBJ2-3; d_gene: NA; CDR3nt: TGTGCCAGTAGTAGTCCCGGCGGGACAGTTACTAGCACAGATACGCAGTATTTT; CDR3aa: CASSSPGGTVTSTDTQYF
abundance: NA; v_gene: TRBV20-1; j_gene: TRBJ1-1; d_gene: NA; CDR3nt: TGCAGTGCTAGCAGGAACACTGAAGCTTTCTTT; CDR3aa: CSASRNTEAFF
abundance: NA; v_gene: TRBV6-5; j_gene: TRBJ1-5; d_gene: TRBD1; CDR3nt: TGTGCCAGCAGGGGACAGGGCGATAGCAATCAGCCCCAGCATTTT; CDR3aa: CASRGQGDSNQPQHF
abundance: many; v_gene: TRBV7-2; j_gene: TRBJ2-5; d_gene: NA; CDR3nt: TGTGCCAGCAGCTTAGCGGCAACAAGAGAGACCCAGTACTTC; CDR3aa: CASSLAATRETQYF
abundance: NA; v_gene: TRBV4-1; j_gene: TRBJ2-7; d_gene: NA; CDR3nt: TGCGCCAGCAGCCAAGAAGCTGTGCTCTACGAGCAGTACTTC; CDR3aa: CASSQEAVLYEQYF
abundance: NA; v_gene: TRBV9; j_gene: TRBJ2-1; d_gene: NA; CDR3nt: TGTGCCAGCAGCGAATCCGGGACACCTTATTGGAATGAGCAGTTCTTC; CDR3aa: CASSESGTPYWNEQFF
abundance: NA; v_gene: TRBV7-2; j_gene: TRBJ1-1; d_gene: TRBD1; CDR3nt: TGTGCCAGCAGGCCCGGACAGGGTGAAAGGGCTTTCTTT; CDR3aa: CASRPGQGERAFF
abundance: NA; v_gene: TRBV19; j_gene: TRBJ1-5; d_gene: TRBD1; CDR3nt: TGTGCCACGACCAATGCCCCGGGGACAGGGGTCAATCAGCCCCAGCATTTT; CDR3aa: CATTNAPGTGVNQPQHF